This T cell receptor (beta chain) stems from a study of cytomegalovirus exposure and HLA in healthy donors (dated by TCRdb to the late 2010s). As for the study more broadly: According to an earlier analysis of 550 to 700 of the donors, some 180 million T cells yielded 90 million to 140 million unique TCR beta sequences and less than 300 Gb of sequence data. The later analysis used no new phenotypic data to find candidate immune exposures, relying instead on TCR beta sequences and their occurrence across donors. Donor age, sex, ethnicity and CMV serostatus were collected together with the repertoire data. On average, about 200,000 unique TCR beta nucleotide sequences were sequenced per donor among more than 350 genotyped donors of the cohort, with about 17% of those sequences being non-productive. The study used immunosequencing to profile the T cell repertoires of under 700 subjects and linked those repertoires to cytomegalovirus serostatus. HLA typing covered class I and class II loci at four-digit resolution. An early release covering around 630 HLA-typed donors comprised about 290 gigabases of sequencing data and tens of millions of unique TCR sequences. Besides the first cohort of 500 to 700 subjects, a separate validation cohort made up of 120 different subjects was used. An earlier analysis of fewer than 700 of the donors applied high-throughput TCR beta sequencing to assess whether each TCR beta V gene segment acted as functional or pseudogenic. Every repertoire in the discovery cohort had been generated on one and the same sequencing platform. A later analysis re-examined previously published TCR beta repertoires from just over 650 donors and added high-resolution HLA genotyping to investigate patterns of TCR occurrence. A later genetic analysis used genome-wide SNP genotypes for about 60% of the roughly 700 donors, treating that subset as a discovery cohort. High-throughput TCR immunosequencing, statistical association of individual TCRs with disease status, and machine learning were combined to predict cytomegalovirus infection status. The number of donors typed differed by locus, with about 620-630 for A, B, C, DRB1 and DQB1, around 500 for DQA1, under 610 for DPA1, and around 460 for DPB1. The study aimed to test whether signatures of past pathogen exposure could be identified by cataloging public T cell receptors. Of the roughly 400 genotyped donors, 65% to 90% were placed in the genetic ancestry cluster associated with self-reported Caucasian donors. A handful of DR-DQ haplotypes were handled as single units for association and clustering because linkage in the cohort was strong.

To note about this clone: The antigen it binds to is not known. The record has no base qualities; no much larger clone is one base away.

The cohort comprised under 700 healthy bone marrow donors. At the time of sampling, all cohort members were nominally healthy, though unrecorded immune exposures were likely present. The donor tested CMV seronegative and was one of the 352 seronegative cohort members. Each donor provided a peripheral blood sample, and peripheral blood mononuclear cells were used for TCR beta sequencing. The Qiagen DNeasy Blood Extraction Kit was used to extract genomic DNA from the blood cell samples. The CDR3 holds 15 amino acids from the cysteine to the phenylalanine. Only the CDR3 region is kept as DNA, spanning 45 bases read in frame from base 1. According to the germline V gene, CDR1 reads MNHNS and CDR2 reads SASEGT. V trim: 5 bases; J trim: 1 base; unmatched bases: 4. The library was built by means of the immunoSEQ multiplex PCR assay. The multiplex PCR relied on a mix of 60 forward primers for TCR Vbeta segments and 13 reverse primers for TCR Jbeta segments. The CDR3 region of rearranged TCR beta genes was amplified from genomic DNA by a multiplex PCR assay. The amplified TCR beta libraries were sequenced on the Illumina HiSeq System as 87-base-pair reads. Under the source paper's analysis protocol: In a later analysis, tens of millions of unique TCR beta chains were counted across the 500 to 850 repertoires, and approximately 11 million of these chains were shared by at least two donors. Raw reads were error-corrected and collapsed into unique sequences with a nearest-neighbor algorithm that merged closely related sequences to remove PCR and sequencing errors. CDR3 sequences were aligned to IMGT reference sequences to assign V, D and J gene segments. For a sequence to be retained, a match of at least six nucleotides to both a V gene segment and a J gene segment was required. A rearrangement was called productive if the CDR3 had no stop codons and remained in frame with V and J, and every other rearrangement was called non-productive. Following IMGT convention, CDR3 was defined as the stretch from the second conserved V-encoded cysteine to the conserved J-encoded phenylalanine. Sequences without an unambiguous match to a single V gene segment were excluded from the earlier analysis of approximately 600 of the donors. An earlier analysis of over 450 of the donors classified V segments as functional when productive rearrangements were above 56.7% and as segregating when the standard deviation between donors was above 5%. A statistical classification framework was developed to diagnose cytomegalovirus status using the catalog of TCR beta chain sequences. V and J gene assignment, in a later analysis, came from comparing TCR nucleotide sequences with IMGT/GENE-DB human TR gene sequences. Using the TCRdist pipeline, a later analysis assigned CDR3 sequences along with most-parsimonious VDJ recombination scenarios. In a later analysis, each TCR beta chain was defined by its CDR3 amino acid sequence together with its V-gene family, and reads lacking a unique V-gene family were excluded. To address suspected cross-contamination and a sequencing artifact, a later analysis removed a few hundred highly shared, low-generation-probability nucleotide sequences. In a later analysis, a clonal expansion index for each public chain was calculated from normalized within-repertoire ranks of inferred template counts. In a later analysis, generation probabilities were computed with a VDJ recombination model fitted to out-of-frame rearrangements, and the resulting probabilities were checked against IGoR. Hypergeometric tests were used in a later analysis to score TCR-TCR, TCR-HLA and TCR-CMV co-occurrence, with a repertoire-size bias correction applied to the TCR pairs. False discovery rates were estimated in a later analysis by permuting HLA or CMV assignments 20 times. In a later analysis, co-occurring TCRs were grouped using DBSCAN, with TCRdist sequence similarity added in when clustering inside HLA-allele-positive subsets. Repertoires with fewer than 30,000 or more than 120,000 public chains were left out of co-occurrence clustering, as were about 5 repertoires with anomalous nucleotide sharing. Here the immuneACCESS table is served through TCRdb, limited to in-frame sequences with V and J called. Missing clones are a known gap in these copies; in checked studies unresolved V genes cover under half, and the rest lacks a known reason. The V and J calls and clone size were taken over from that table, and D and trimming were inferred from the DNA. The sample yields about 41,000 clones; approximately 81% were counted once. The leading ten clones occupy around 3% of the sample.

The paper's findings and limits, for the study overall: The earlier analysis of about 600 of the donors excluded 15 to 20 rarely observed V segments, including chromosome 9 orphons, because counts were too low. Three of the identified cytomegalovirus-associated TCR beta chains were confirmed in vitro to be specific for cytomegalovirus antigens. In a later analysis, the rate of TCR association differed among HLA loci, with DRB1 alleles having the most associated TCRs and HLA-C alleles having the fewest. Presence/absence analyses assumed roughly uniform sequencing depth across donors, an assumption that may not hold. For the cohort, immune exposure information was limited to CMV serostatus. Linkage disequilibrium might explain the correlated functional status among segregating V segments, but an unknown experimental factor could not be ruled out. In this cohort, only TCR beta chains were sequenced, and detectable features were limited by the absence of alpha or paired-chain data. Assigning TCR associations to individual alleles was difficult when HLA alleles, especially DR and DQ, strongly co-occurred. Several of the top co-occurrence clusters appeared to be linked to parvovirus B19, influenza, CMV and Epstein-Barr virus, according to a later analysis. Because HLA typing was missing for some donors at each locus, association tests included only the typed subset. Compared with the approximately 720-donor mean, donors in an Asian-associated ancestry cluster had fewer N-insertions in productive TCRs, according to a later genetic analysis. In both the original and validation cohorts, the classifier was reported to diagnose cytomegalovirus status with high specificity and sensitivity. A further reported finding was that TCR beta sequences accurately predicted the HLA-A and HLA-B alleles for most subjects in the first cohort. Most TCR sequences were observed very rarely across donors, whereas some public TCRs were present in many individuals. At a false discovery rate of 0.05, a later analysis linked around 17,000 TCR beta sequences to specific HLA alleles. The authors suggested that the approach could potentially be generalized to other disease states and immunological phenotypes. According to a later analysis, most CMV-associated TCR beta chains appeared to be HLA-restricted, and the HLA associations seemed to be driven largely by CMV exposure. The study listed approximately 150 TCR beta chains as associated with cytomegalovirus. In a later analysis, HLA-associated TCR beta chains showed more clonal expansion and lower generation probabilities than non-associated chains that were equally common. Broadly in line with IMGT annotations, most TCR beta V segments showed up in productive rearrangements about 87% or about 30% of the time in an earlier analysis of under 700 of the donors. Some IMGT-functional V segments, including TRBV6-2 and TRBV6-3, could not be told apart with the 87-base-pair reads, so those segments were excluded. A group of highly shared sequence variants was considered likely to be a technical artifact of the sequencing pipeline. A later genetic analysis associated a missense DCLRE1C variant with V-gene and J-gene trimming of TCR beta chains, and an independent cohort replicated the association.

This receptor was obtained from a man in his fifties or sixties in good health and CMV-seronegative. The receptor chain draws on TRBV6-1 and TRBJ1-5; 8 central bases correspond to TRBD1. Material for sequencing was PBMCs. The DNA sequence is given as TGTGCCAGCAGTACCCGGACAGGGAGCAATCAGCCCCAGCATTTT. This gives the protein CASSTRTGSNQPQHF.